This T cell receptor beta chain was found in a study of T cell repertoires in cytomegalovirus infection. Across the study: HLA-B-restricted CMV epitopes that are well studied, plus recently identified HLA-C-restricted ones, were used by the study.

With respect to this clonotype: Its antigen is currently unknown.

V was clipped by 4 bases and J by 8 bases; unmatched bases: 10. Germline V lookup: CDR1 SEHNR, CDR2 FQNEAQ (reference sequence). The CDR3 runs 15 residues. Using its own MiXCR run on the reads, TCRdb lists one record per CDR3 protein. The top ten hold roughly 13% of the sample, which has hundreds of thousands of distinct CDR3 sequences, roughly 31% seen once. Sequenced material: cultured CD8+ T cells from PBMCs, taken from culture after CMV antigen stimulation. This receptor was taken from a human donor in good health (CMV status not recorded). Some clones in this sample may be carry-over from other donors' samples. The J gene is TRBJ1-4, the V gene TRBV7-9; 7 nucleotides agree with TRBD1. The CDR3 protein is CASSSTGVQGEKLFF. The DNA of the CDR3 is TGTGCCAGCAGCTCGACTGGTGTACAGGGGGAAAAACTGTTTTTT.